The table lists the clone carrying this T cell receptor (beta chain) with many counts. What it binds is unknown. CDR1 LGHNT and CDR2 FRNRAP come from the germline V gene. The CDR3 contains 13 residues. V was trimmed by 7 bases and J by 1 base, leaving 11 bases between them. This sample was taken from a study of blood T cells in healthy people across ages. Study results and limitations: Diversity was higher, and naive CD4+ cells more numerous, in long-lived donors than in aged donors.

A second about 6 to 12 cycle PCR used barcoded and J-beta primers. Through a template-switch adaptor with 12 random nucleotides, each cDNA molecule received a tag. TCRdb itself ran the 5' RACE reads through MiXCR, one entry per CDR3 protein. Counted here are 710,000 or so distinct CDR3 sequences, 32% occurring once; the ten biggest clones make up 15% to 17%. Total RNA extraction produced at least 5.5 micrograms (per sample) for the study. The source of this sequence is a woman at least 80 years old in good health. Sequencing used blood. This chain connects TRBV12-5 to TRBJ2-7; D is uncertain. The CDR3 DNA reads as TGTGCTAGTGCAAGGGCCCTATCCTACGAGCAGTACTTC. Amino acid sequence: CASARALSYEQYF.